These T cell receptor beta chains were read from a single sample in a study of OX40 agonist ivuxolimab in advanced cancers. Profiling relied on immunoSEQ multiplex PCR, and the TCRdb table lists in-frame clones only, not all of them. The repertoire holds more than 15,000 clones, with about two thirds as singletons. Sequencing was performed on CD4+ or CD8+ T cells sorted from blood, taken in a trial of the OX40 agonist ivuxolimab. These receptors all stem from an adult with an advanced solid tumor such as melanoma, head and neck, liver or kidney cancer. Both conserved end residues are part of each CDR3. The D gene is left open where the match is weak. Size is omitted from some rows. Given values are once, few, many or a class for expanded clones.

abundance | j_gene | d_gene | v_gene | CDR3nt | CDR3aa
NA | TRBJ2-7 | NA | TRBV6-1 | TGTGCCAGCAGTGAACTCGTTGTCGACACCTCAGAGTACTACGAGCAGTACTTC | CASSELVVDTSEYYEQYF
NA | TRBJ2-7 | NA | TRBV7-9 | TGTGCCAGCAGCTCCCAAGGGGAGCAGTACTTC | CASSSQGEQYF
few | TRBJ2-2 | NA | TRBV27 | TGTGCCAGCAAGAGACTAGCGAACACCGGGGAGCTGTTTTTT | CASKRLANTGELFF
few | TRBJ2-3 | NA | TRBV4-2 | TGTGCCAGCAGCCATAACCCCGATGGGGGAACCACAGATACGCAGTATTTT | CASSHNPDGGTTDTQYF
NA | TRBJ1-4 | TRBD1 | TRBV19 | TGTGCCAGTAGTACACTGCTCCGGACAGGGCGGGATGAAAAACTGTTTTTT | CASSTLLRTGRDEKLFF
NA | TRBJ2-1 | NA | TRBV4-1 | TGCGCCAGCAGCCAAGGTGGGGGAGATGAGCAGTTCTTC | CASSQGGGDEQFF
NA | TRBJ2-1 | NA | TRBV28 | TGTGCCAGCAGTCCCGGGTCCTCCTACAATGAGCAGTTCTTC | CASSPGSSYNEQFF
NA | TRBJ2-7 | NA | TRBV5-1 | TGCGCCAGCAGCTTGGGGAAGACCTACGAGCAGTACTTC | CASSLGKTYEQYF
NA | TRBJ1-4 | NA | TRBV6-1 | TGTGCCAGCAGTGAATTGGCAGGGCCATTCGAAAAACTGTTTTTT | CASSELAGPFEKLFF
once | TRBJ2-1 | NA | TRBV27 | TGTGCCAGCAGTTTAGGGGGGTTTGGGAATGAGCAGTTCTTC | CASSLGGFGNEQFF
NA | TRBJ2-5 | TRBD2 | TRBV7-2 | TGTGCCGGCAGCTCGGGACTAGTGGGGGCGGAGACCCAGTACTTC | CAGSSGLVGAETQYF
NA | TRBJ2-7 | TRBD2 | TRBV5-4 | TGTGCCAGCAGCCAAGGGGCTAGCGGGGGGTACGAGCAGTACTTC | CASSQGASGGYEQYF
NA | TRBJ2-5 | TRBD1 | TRBV2 | TGTGCCAGCAGTGAGGGGGACAGGGGGCTTCAAGAGACCCAGTACTTC | CASSEGDRGLQETQYF
NA | TRBJ2-5 | NA | TRBV9 | TGTGCCAGCAGCCCCGAGGAGGCGACCCAGTACTTC | CASSPEEATQYF
NA | TRBJ1-1 | NA | TRBV9 | TGTGCCAGCAGCCCCCTCAGGGACTTGAGAGGCACTGAAGCTTTCTTT | CASSPLRDLRGTEAFF
NA | TRBJ1-6 | TRBD1 | TRBV28 | TGTGCCAGCAGACCCCGGACAGGGTGGTCACCCCTCCACTTT | CASRPRTGWSPLHF
few | TRBJ2-1 | TRBD2 | TRBV7-9 | TGTGCCAGCAGCCGGATTCGGACTAGCGGGGGGGATACCTACAATGAGCAGTTCTTC | CASSRIRTSGGDTYNEQFF
NA | TRBJ2-4 | TRBD1 | TRBV29-1 | TGCAGCGTTGAAGATACAGGGGGCCCGACTCTAGCCAAAAACATTCAGTACTTC | CSVEDTGGPTLAKNIQYF
NA | TRBJ2-2 | TRBD2 | TRBV9 | TGTGCCAGCAGCGTAGGGAGCGGGGTGATCACCGGGGAGCTGTTTTTT | CASSVGSGVITGELFF
medium-sized | TRBJ1-2 | NA | TRBV4-2 | TGTGCCAGCAGCCAAGAGGGGACTGCGAGTAACTATGGCTACACCTTC | CASSQEGTASNYGYTF
NA | TRBJ2-2 | NA | TRBV7-6 | TGTGCCAGCAGCTTAGGCTCGCATAACACCGGGGAGCTGTTTTTT | CASSLGSHNTGELFF
NA | TRBJ2-3 | NA | TRBV7-8 | TGTGCCAGCAGCTTGCGTTTTACCACAGATACGCAGTATTTT | CASSLRFTTDTQYF
NA | TRBJ2-1 | TRBD2 | TRBV11-2 | TGTGCCAGCAGCTTAGCGGGAGGGTCGGGGAATGAGCAGTTCTTC | CASSLAGGSGNEQFF
NA | TRBJ2-1 | TRBD1 | TRBV6-5 | TGTGCCAGCAGTTACTCTTGGACAGGGTACAATGAGCAGTTCTTC | CASSYSWTGYNEQFF
once | TRBJ2-5 | NA | TRBV27 | TGTGCCAGCGGGGATGGGCTTCGTTACCAAGAGACCCAGTACTTC | CASGDGLRYQETQYF
NA | TRBJ2-7 | NA | TRBV7-8 | TGTGCCAGCAGCTTAGTTTCAGGGGCAGGGAACGAGCAGTACTTC | CASSLVSGAGNEQYF
NA | TRBJ1-1 | NA | TRBV29-1 | TGCAGCGTTGGTAAGGGGATGAACACTGAAGCTTTCTTT | CSVGKGMNTEAFF
NA | TRBJ2-1 | NA | TRBV27 | TGTGCCAGTTCGGACGGAAGCTCCTACAATGAGCAGTTCTTC | CASSDGSSYNEQFF
NA | TRBJ2-7 | NA | TRBV5-1 | TGCGCCAGCAGCTTGGAGGGGAATGGCGAGCAGTACTTC | CASSLEGNGEQYF
NA | TRBJ2-1 | TRBD2 | TRBV5-5 | TGTGCCAGCAGCTTGGCCCTAGCGGAGGCCCTCATCCGACGGGAGGAGCAGTTCTTC | CASSLALAEALIRREEQFF
NA | TRBJ2-5 | NA | TRBV29-1 | TGCAGCGTTGAGCTAGCAGGTCAATGGGAGACCCAGTACTTC | CSVELAGQWETQYF